A selection of T cell receptor beta chains follows, all from one sample in a study of shared clonotypes between healthy human individuals. Assay: immunoSEQ multiplex PCR; the TCRdb copy retains only in-frame clones and omits some. The sample records some 630,000 clones, about two thirds being singletons. Sequencing was carried out using memory CD4+ T cells sorted from blood. These receptors were obtained from a woman under 40 in good health. The conserved cysteine and the conserved F or W are not part of the CDR3 here. Expanded clones get a size class; other rows say once, few or many, or leave the size out.

clone_size	v_call	j_call	cdr3_aa
.	TRBV19	TRBJ1-5	ASRGGIYSNQPQH
.	TRBV28	TRBJ1-2	ATPRITGGYT
many	TRBV18	TRBJ2-2	ASSPDRGKAGELF
.	TRBV29-1	TRBJ2-4	SVEATGNIQY
.	TRBV4-1	TRBJ1-4	ASSQDGGPNEKLF
.	TRBV5-1	TRBJ2-3	ASSLGASGTTDTQY
once	TRBV4-1	TRBJ1-2	ASSQDLRIPGYT
.	TRBV11-2	TRBJ2-2	ASTHVPGELF
.	TRBV9	TRBJ2-7	ASSVEGDEQY
.	TRBV5-3	TRBJ2-5	ARRGLAGGSIVQETQY
.	TRBV5-4	TRBJ2-3	ASTGFGSATQY
few	TRBV11-1	TRBJ2-7	ASSLGPVNEQY
.	TRBV29-1	TRBJ2-2	SVERGTHTGELF